This T cell receptor beta chain came from a study of cytomegalovirus exposure and HLA in healthy donors. Worth noting for this clone: What it binds is unknown.

The CDR3 sequence is 13 residues long. Trimming left V 2 bases short and J 2 bases short, with 6 bases between. Germline V gives CDR1 MDHEN, CDR2 SYDVKM. Repertoires were generated with immunoSEQ multiplex PCR, while TCRdb's copy carries only in-frame clones and drops some. The sample shows 130,000 to 150,000 clones, approximately 91% of them seen only once. Study outcomes and limitations: The study labeled 180 or so TCR beta chains cytomegalovirus-associated. Reports showed the classifier diagnosing cytomegalovirus status with high specificity and sensitivity.

V is TRBV28 and J is TRBJ1-2, with D uncertain. Sequenced sample: PBMCs. The sequence derives from a man between 18 and 35 years old in good health and CMV-seronegative. CDR3 amino acids: CASSLNGNYGYTF. CDR3 coding DNA: TGTGCCAGCAGTTTAAACGGGAACTATGGCTACACCTTC.